One and the same sample provided the 28 T cell receptor beta chains below, sequenced in a study of cytomegalovirus exposure and HLA in healthy donors. Measured with immunoSEQ multiplex PCR; TCRdb has only the in-frame clones, and not every one. The sample has some 83,000 clones; approximately 95% are singletons. Sequencing was carried out using PBMCs. These receptors all stem from a woman under 30 in good health and CMV-seronegative.

The J gene is TRBJ2-7, the V gene TRBV2, with 9 positions matching TRBD2. V dropped 4 bases and J dropped 5; count of bases not matched to a gene: 9. The CDR3 loop spans 15 amino acids. Germline V gene sequence: CDR1 SNHLY, CDR2 FYNNEI. The CDR3 nucleotides read TGTGCCAGCAGTGCGACACGGACTAGCGTCAACGAGCAGTACTTC. The encoded protein is CASSATRTSVNEQYF.

J is TRBJ1-1 and V is TRBV27; 7 positions agree with TRBD1. The CDR3 consists of 15 residues. In germline, CDR1 is MNHEY, CDR2 SMNVEV (reference sequence). Trimming at V came to 6 bases and at J to 3 bases, leaving 10 bases not matched to a gene. DNA of the CDR3: TGTGCCAGCAGCCTATCTGTGGGGACAGACACTGAAGCTTTCTTT. Its protein is CASSLSVGTDTEAFF.

The J gene is TRBJ1-5, the V gene TRBV16, with 7 bases matching TRBD1. CDR1 is KGHSY, CDR2 FQNENV, per germline. The CDR3 sequence is 14 residues long. With 2 bases clipped from V and 2 bases from J, the junction kept 0 bases outside the gene matches. DNA of the CDR3: TGTGCCAGCAGCCAAGGACAGGGCAATCAGCCCCAGCATTTT. The encoded protein is CASSQGQGNQPQHF.

V is TRBV19 and J is TRBJ1-2; 7 bases are a match to TRBD1. V trimming: 7 bases; J trimming: 1 base; junction bases outside the gene matches: 6. Looked up from germline, CDR1 is LNHDA and CDR2 is SQIVND (reference sequence). This CDR3 is built from 14 residues. The CDR3 loop is CASKWDSHNYGYTF. The CDR3 DNA reads as TGTGCCAGTAAGTGGGACAGCCATAACTATGGCTACACCTTC. The whole variable domain, filled in from reference TRBV19 and TRBJ1-2, reads DGGITQSPKYLFRKEGQNVTLSCEQNLNHDAMYWYRQDPGQGLRLIYYSQIVNDFQKGDIAEGYSVSREKKESFPLTVTSAQKNPTAFYLCASKWDSHNYGYTFGSGTRLTVV.

V and J are TRBV4-1 and TRBJ1-1; D unclear. The germline V gene has CDR1 MGHRA and CDR2 YSYEKL. The CDR3 totals 15 residues. V was pared by 0 bases and J by 1 base, with 9 bases between. Here the CDR3 reads CASSQDPVRNTEAFF. The DNA of the CDR3 is TGCGCCAGCAGCCAAGATCCGGTTCGGAACACTGAAGCTTTCTTT.

This rearrangement joins TRBV19 to TRBJ2-7; TRBD2 matches 13 bases. Germline values: CDR1 LNHDA, CDR2 SQIVND (reference sequence). CDR3 length: 17 residues. Unmatched junction bases numbered 12, after V lost 5 bases and J lost 5 bases. CDR3 nucleotide sequence: TGTGCCAGTAGTTTCGGACTAGCGGGAGCCCCGAGGCACGAGCAGTACTTC. This gives the protein CASSFGLAGAPRHEQYF.

This sequence joins TRBV11-2 and TRBJ2-7; the match to TRBD2 covers 9 bases. Germline V lookup: CDR1 SGHAT, CDR2 FQNNGV. This CDR3 is 14 amino acids long. V shed 8 bases, J shed 5 bases, and the junction held 10 bases outside the gene matches. CDR3 in DNA: TGTGCCAGCGGGTTCGCGGGAGGGTACGACGAGCAGTACTTC. This sequence encodes CASGFAGGYDEQYF.

The chain carries TRBV4-2 and TRBJ2-1; TRBD2 is a possible D gene (6 bases). Germline lookup yields CDR1 LGHNA and CDR2 YNFKEQ. The CDR3 is 14 amino acids. V lost 3 bases, J lost 5 bases, and 11 bases lay in between. CDR3 region: CASSQTGENNEQFF. The CDR3 DNA is TGTGCCAGCAGCCAGACGGGGGAAAACAATGAGCAGTTCTTC.

J is TRBJ2-3 and V is TRBV9; 11 nucleotides agree with TRBD2. The CDR3 runs 17 residues. CDR1 and CDR2 from the germline V gene are SGDLS and YYNGEE. V shed 4 bases and J 3 bases; nucleotides not matched to a gene: 10. Here the CDR3 DNA reads TGTGCCAGCAGCTATCTAGCGGGGGGTATAGGAACAGATACGCAGTATTTT. Translated, it gives CASSYLAGGIGTDTQYF.

CDR3 amino acids: CASSTTGDSGLKQYF. CDR3 DNA: TGTGCCAGCAGCACAACCGGGGACAGTGGGTTGAAGCAGTACTTC. The chain has TRBV7-6 and TRBJ2-7; TRBD1 matches 7 bases. Losses at the gene ends were 5 bases for V and 8 bases for J; bases not matched to a gene: 15. Germline CDR1 is SGHVS and CDR2 is FNYEAQ. The CDR3 consists of 15 residues.

V and J are TRBV19 and TRBJ2-3; TRBD1 agrees at 8 bases. Per the germline V gene, CDR1 is LNHDA and CDR2 is SQIVND (reference sequence). This CDR3 has 15 residues. V shed 4 bases, J shed 6 bases, and the junction held 9 bases outside the gene matches. The CDR3 loop reads CASSTGQGVRDTQYF. DNA of the CDR3: TGTGCCAGTAGTACCGGACAGGGTGTAAGGGATACGCAGTATTTT. The full variable domain, with the rest looked up from reference TRBV19 and TRBJ2-3, is DGGITQSPKYLFRKEGQNVTLSCEQNLNHDAMYWYRQDPGQGLRLIYYSQIVNDFQKGDIAEGYSVSREKKESFPLTVTSAQKNPTAFYLCASSTGQGVRDTQYFGPGTRLTVL.

The V call is TRBV15, the J call TRBJ1-3; weak D call: TRBD1 (5 bases). V was pared by 0 bases and J by 0 bases, with 12 bases between. This CDR3 has 17 amino acids. Germline V gene data show CDR1 as LNHNV and CDR2 as YYDKDF (reference sequence). CDR3 sequence (DNA): TGTGCCACCAGCAGAGATAGACAGTCGAGCTCTGGAAACACCATATATTTT. It is translated as CATSRDRQSSSGNTIYF. The full variable domain, with the rest looked up from reference TRBV15 and TRBJ1-3, is DAMVIQNPRYQVTQFGKPVTLSCSQTLNHNVMYWYQQKSSQAPKLLFHYYDKDFNNEADTPDNFQSRRPNTSFCFLDIRSPGLGDTAMYLCATSRDRQSSSGNTIYFGEGSWLTVV.

This rearrangement joins TRBV7-9 to TRBJ2-7; unclear D gene. The CDR3 is 14 residues long. V lost 1 base and J lost 5, with 12 bases in between. Germline CDR1 reads SEHNR; CDR2 reads FQNEAQ (reference sequence). Written as DNA, the CDR3 is TGTGCCAGCAGCTTAGATTCTAGTATAGACGAGCAGTACTTC. Its translation: CASSLDSSIDEQYF.

The chain recombines TRBV30 with TRBJ2-7; 8 nucleotides line up with TRBD2. CDR1 is GTSNPN and CDR2 is SVGIG in the germline V gene (reference sequence). V gave up 4 bases and J gave up 4 bases; unmatched junction bases: 6. The CDR3 is made up of 13 amino acids. The CDR3 protein is CAWTPGRGYEQYF. CDR3 DNA sequence: TGTGCCTGGACCCCCGGGAGGGGTTACGAGCAGTACTTC.

The V and J genes are TRBV7-8 and TRBJ2-2; 7 bases line up with TRBD1. The CDR3 covers 14 residues. CDR1 is SGHVS, CDR2 FQNEAQ, per germline. The junction had 7 bases not matched to a gene; V was cut back by 6 bases and J by 6 bases. Written as DNA, the CDR3 is TGTGCCAGCAGTTTCGACAGGGCTCCCGGGGAGCTGTTTTTT. Protein sequence: CASSFDRAPGELFF.

This chain connects TRBV19 to TRBJ2-2; D not certain. CDR3 length equals 16 residues. The V gene lost 4 bases and the J gene lost 3 bases, with 15 bases spanning the gap. CDR1 is LNHDA and CDR2 is SQIVND in the germline V gene (reference sequence). Here the CDR3 reads CASSSLGGWYTGELFF. As DNA, the CDR3 is TGTGCCAGTAGTAGTCTCGGCGGATGGTACACCGGGGAGCTGTTTTTT.

The V and J genes are TRBV4-3 and TRBJ1-2; D is perhaps TRBD1 (6 bases). Germline V gene sequence: CDR1 LGHNA, CDR2 YSLEER. The CDR3 loop spans 17 amino acids. Trimming took 0 bases from V and 4 from J, leaving 18 bases between them. The DNA for the CDR3 is TGCGCCAGCAGCCAAGACGAAGGGGGACATAAATTCTATGGCTACACCTTC. Translating gives CASSQDEGGHKFYGYTF.

V gene TRBV30 combines with J gene TRBJ2-7; 7 positions agree with TRBD1. CDR1 is GTSNPN, CDR2 SVGIG, per germline (reference sequence). The junction had 8 bases not matched to a gene; V was cut back by 3 bases and J by 0 bases. This CDR3 comprises 15 residues. In nucleotides, the CDR3 is TGTGCCTGGAGCCTCAAAACAGGGGACTCCTACGAGCAGTACTTC. Its translation: CAWSLKTGDSYEQYF.

The V call is TRBV5-1, the J call TRBJ1-1, with 8 bases matching TRBD1. Germline CDR1 and CDR2: SGHRS and YFSETQ. V was pared by 0 bases and J by 0 bases, with 4 bases of the junction left unmatched. This CDR3 spans 16 amino acids. CDR3 amino acids: CASSLAQTGVNTEAFF. In DNA, the CDR3 is TGCGCCAGCAGCTTGGCCCAGACAGGGGTGAACACTGAAGCTTTCTTT.

V usage is TRBV19 and J usage is TRBJ1-2; D is unresolved. Deletions cut 5 bases from V and 7 bases from J, with 17 bases between. This CDR3 region has 14 residues. Germline V gene data show CDR1 as LNHDA and CDR2 as SQIVND (reference sequence). The CDR3 spells CASSGRGRETGYTF. The CDR3 bases are TGTGCCAGTAGTGGTCGAGGACGGGAGACTGGCTACACCTTC.

The rearrangement joins TRBV5-1 to TRBJ2-5; 10 positions match TRBD1. The CDR3 totals 15 residues. The germline V gene encodes CDR1 SGHRS and CDR2 YFSETQ. Trimming took 4 bases from V and 4 from J; bases not matched to a gene: 7. CDR3 sequence: CASSEDRGRAETQYF. The CDR3 nucleotides read TGCGCCAGCAGCGAAGACAGGGGGCGGGCAGAGACCCAGTACTTC. Variable domain in full (rest from reference TRBV5-1 and TRBJ2-5): KAGVTQTPRYLIKTRGQQVTLSCSPISGHRSVSWYQQTPGQGLQFLFEYFSETQRNKGNFPGRFSGRQFSNSRSEMNVSTLELGDSALYLCASSEDRGRAETQYFGPGTRLLVL.

This chain uses TRBV25-1 with TRBJ1-5; 9 bases match TRBD1. The CDR3 is made up of 15 amino acids. The germline CDR1 and CDR2 sequences are MGHDK and SYGVNS. Trimming took 6 bases from V and 6 from J; bases not matched to a gene: 9. DNA for the CDR3: TGTGCCAGCAGCACCGGGACAGGGTCGGGTCAGCCCCAGCATTTT. This gives the protein CASSTGTGSGQPQHF.

The chain carries TRBV5-8 and TRBJ2-7; tentatively, D is TRBD1 (6 bases). The V gene's germline CDR1 is SGHTS and CDR2 YDEGEE. The CDR3 covers 14 residues. Trimming pared 0 bases from V and 0 bases from J, leaving 7 bases between. The CDR3 reads CASSLGGPSYEQYF. The CDR3 DNA reads as TGTGCCAGCAGCTTGGGGGGGCCCTCCTACGAGCAGTACTTC. Full variable domain (remainder filled in from reference TRBV5-8 and TRBJ2-7): EAGVTQSPTHLIKTRGQQATLRCSPISGHTSVYWYQQALGLGLQFLLWYDEGEERNRGNFPPRFSGRQFPNYSSELNVNALELEDSALYLCASSLGGPSYEQYFGPGTRLTVT.

This chain links TRBV28 with TRBJ2-5; a possible D gene is TRBD2 (6 bases). Germline CDR1 reads MDHEN; CDR2 reads SYDVKM. The CDR3 runs 12 residues. V was clipped by 7 bases and J by 4 bases, with 10 bases between them. In DNA, the CDR3 is TGTGCCAGCACCTACGGGGGAGAGACCCAGTACTTC. Its protein product is CASTYGGETQYF.

V and J are TRBV18 and TRBJ1-4; tentatively, D is TRBD1 (5 bases). Looked up from germline, CDR1 is KGHSH and CDR2 is LQKENI. This CDR3 region has 17 residues. With 3 bases removed from V and 4 bases from J, the gap between germline ends came to 18 bases. The CDR3 nucleotides are TGTGCCAGCTCACCGCTCAACGCTGGGGCTATTAATGAAAAACTGTTTTTT. Translation gives CASSPLNAGAINEKLFF.

This chain joins TRBV11-3 and TRBJ1-2; 7 bases match TRBD1. Trimming cost V 5 bases and J 7 bases; bases outside gene matches: 7. CDR3 length: 13 amino acids. Germline lookup yields CDR1 SGHNT and CDR2 YENEEA. CDR3 residues: CASSPNRGSGYTF. The CDR3 DNA sequence: TGTGCCAGCAGCCCCAACAGGGGCAGTGGCTACACCTTC.

V and J are TRBV6-6 and TRBJ1-2, with 8 nucleotides matching TRBD1. CDR1 and CDR2 (germline): MNHNY, SVGAGI (reference sequence). V lost 7 bases to trimming and J lost 4 bases; unmatched junction nucleotides: 11. This CDR3 is 15 amino acids long. The CDR3 DNA follows: TGTGCCAGCACCGATGGAGGACAGGGCCGCTATGGCTACACCTTC. This encodes CASTDGGQGRYGYTF.

This chain joins TRBV6-1 and TRBJ1-5; TRBD1 is a possible D gene (6 bases). Germline loops: CDR1 MNHNS, CDR2 SASEGT. The V end lost 6 bases, the J end lost 1 base, and 7 bases lay between the germline ends. The CDR3 loop spans 13 amino acids. CDR3 in amino acids: CASRDRSNQPQHF. CDR3 coding DNA: TGTGCCAGCAGGGACAGAAGCAATCAGCCCCAGCATTTT.